The 16 T cell receptor beta chains presented below share a single source sample, sequenced in a study of long-term antiretroviral therapy in people with HIV. With survey level as its setting, the immunoSEQ assay was v3.0. Profiled with immunoSEQ multiplex PCR; TCRdb holds only in-frame clones, not every one. The sample includes 25,000 to 35,000 clones, about 95% of them seen just once. Sequenced material: unsorted PBMCs, taken roughly 6.3 years after starting antiretroviral therapy. The receptors stem from a man between 25 and 39 years old with HIV.

The chain recombines TRBV9 with TRBJ2-3; 10 positions match TRBD2. The CDR3 runs 15 residues. J was trimmed by 2 bases and V by 6 bases; bases with no gene match: 6. Looked up from germline, CDR1 is SGDLS and CDR2 is YYNGEE. The CDR3 DNA is TGTGCCAGCACCTCTAGCGGGGGCTTCACAGATACGCAGTATTTT. This encodes CASTSSGGFTDTQYF. Variable domain in full (rest from reference TRBV9 and TRBJ2-3): DSGVTQTPKHLITATGQRVTLRCSPRSGDLSVYWYQQSLDQGLQFLIQYYNGEERAKGNILERFSAQQFPDLHSELNLSSLELGDSALYFCASTSSGGFTDTQYFGPGTRLTVL.

The J gene is TRBJ1-1, the V gene TRBV7-6, with TRBD1 as a possible D gene (6 bases). V was clipped by 1 base and J by 4 bases, with 13 bases between them. The CDR3 is 15 residues long. The V gene's germline CDR1 is SGHVS and CDR2 FNYEAQ. The CDR3: CASSLDGTGSTEAFF. CDR3 sequence (DNA): TGTGCCAGCAGCTTAGACGGAACAGGGTCCACTGAAGCTTTCTTT.

This sequence joins TRBV19 and TRBJ1-5, with D possibly being TRBD1 (5 bases). Germline V gives CDR1 LNHDA, CDR2 SQIVND (reference sequence). Between the trimmed V and J ends, which lost 0 bases and 7 bases, there was a span of 13 bases. The CDR3 runs 15 residues. The CDR3 DNA is TGTGCCAGTAGTATAGAGACAAGCTGGGGCCAGCCCCAGCATTTT. Protein sequence: CASSIETSWGQPQHF.

This clone appeared a single time. CDR3 DNA sequence: TGTGCCAGCAGCCCCGGGGCCGCAGAAGAGACCCAGTACTTC. It yields the protein CASSPGAAEETQYF. This sequence joins TRBV9 and TRBJ2-5; either TRBD1 or TRBD2 may supply D (5 bases each). V gave up 4 bases and J gave up 3 bases, with 13 bases separating them. The CDR3 extends over 14 amino acids. The germline V gene encodes CDR1 SGDLS and CDR2 YYNGEE.

This chain links TRBV29-1 with TRBJ2-5, with 7 bases fitting TRBD1. J gave up 3 bases and V 4 bases, and 5 bases lay outside the gene matches. Germline V lookup: CDR1 SQVTM, CDR2 ANQGSEA. The CDR3 runs to 13 residues. CDR3 sequence: CSVGRGQKETQYF. DNA for the CDR3: TGCAGCGTTGGAAGGGGGCAAAAAGAGACCCAGTACTTC.

V is TRBV27 and J is TRBJ1-6, with 10 bases that match TRBD1. The CDR3 loop spans 16 amino acids. Germline loops: CDR1 MNHEY, CDR2 SMNVEV (reference sequence). The V segment lost 1 base and the J segment 5 bases; nucleotides outside the gene matches: 2. The CDR3 region has the DNA TGTGCCAGCAGTTTATTCGGACAGGGGGATAATTCACCCCTCCACTTT. It specifies CASSLFGQGDNSPLHF.

The chain is built from TRBV5-4 and TRBJ2-5, with no clear D. The CDR3 spans 15 residues. V lost 2 bases to trimming and J lost 4 bases, with 15 bases between them. Germline V CDR1 and CDR2: SGHNT, YYREEE (reference sequence). As DNA, the CDR3 is TGTGCCAGCAGCTTAGTCCAAGGGTCGGGAGAGACCCAGTACTTC. This encodes CASSLVQGSGETQYF.

This chain uses TRBV7-8 with TRBJ2-7; D may be TRBD2 (6 bases). The germline V and J ends were trimmed by 5 bases and 7 bases, with 12 bases remaining between them. The CDR3 runs to 12 residues. CDR1 and CDR2 from the germline V gene are SGHVS and FQNEAQ. CDR3: CASSLDAGEQYF. The CDR3 region has the DNA TGTGCCAGCAGCCTAGATGCGGGGGAGCAGTACTTC.

This chain connects TRBV5-1 to TRBJ2-7; 8 bases map to TRBD1. V shed 1 base and J 4 bases; nucleotides not matched to a gene: 4. Germline V gene lookup returns CDR1 SGHRS and CDR2 YFSETQ. The CDR3 runs to 14 residues. As DNA, the CDR3 is TGCGCCAGCAGCTTGAAAGACAGGGGATACGAGCAGTACTTC. Residues: CASSLKDRGYEQYF.

The chain is built from TRBV11-2 and TRBJ1-1; 11 bases are shared with TRBD1. Trimming removed 3 bases from V and 5 bases from J; junction bases left unmatched: 8. The V gene's germline CDR1 is SGHAT and CDR2 FQNNGV. The CDR3 consists of 16 residues. CDR3 residues: CASSFGGQGGGTEAFF. Here the CDR3 DNA reads TGTGCCAGCAGCTTCGGGGGACAGGGGGGAGGGACTGAAGCTTTCTTT.

This clone has just one count. The chain employs TRBV4-2 and TRBJ1-2; no reliable D call. CDR1 and CDR2 (germline): LGHNA, YNFKEQ. The V and J ends lost 0 bases and 8 bases respectively, with 4 bases between them. The CDR3 has 11 amino acids. The CDR3 is CASSQDEGYTF. The CDR3 nucleotides are TGTGCCAGCAGCCAAGACGAAGGCTACACCTTC.

This sequence joins TRBV23-1 and TRBJ1-5; D possibly corresponds to TRBD1 (6 bases). TRBV23-1 is flagged as an ORF with uncertain function. The CDR3 has 17 amino acids. Trimming took 4 bases from V and 6 from J, leaving 22 bases between them. CDR3: CASSLGTSRGNGQPQHF. The CDR3, as DNA: TGCGCCAGCAGTCTGGGGACATCCCGGGGAAACGGTCAGCCCCAGCATTTT.

The V and J genes are TRBV5-5 and TRBJ1-2; D is possibly TRBD1 (5 bases). CDR1 is SGHKS, CDR2 YYEKEE, per germline (reference sequence). The ends were cut back, 7 bases at V and 4 bases at J, with 17 bases in the middle. The CDR3 is 14 residues long. The CDR3 nucleotides are TGTGCCAGCTTCCGGGGGGGACCGGGCTATGGCTACACCTTC. Translation gives CASFRGGPGYGYTF.

Comments on this clone: A junction boundary mismatches the germline segment, possibly from a read error. V gene TRBV7-7 combines with J gene TRBJ2-5, with TRBD1 as a possible D gene (7 bases). The CDR3 is 18 residues long. Germline loops: CDR1 SSHAT, CDR2 FNYEAQ (reference sequence). The CDR3 DNA is TGTGCTAGCAGCTTAGAGGAGGGGGCGCCCCTTGGTCAAGAGACCCAGTACTTC. Encoded protein: CASSLEEGAPLGQETQYF.

The V call is TRBV7-3, the J call TRBJ1-1; a possible D gene is TRBD1 (6 bases). CDR3 length: 13 residues. Germline CDR1 and CDR2: SGHTA and FQGTGA. The germline V and J ends were trimmed by 5 bases and 1 base, with 8 bases remaining between them. The CDR3 DNA sequence: TGTGCCAGCAGCCCGACAGGGAACACTGAAGCTTTCTTT. Amino acids: CASSPTGNTEAFF. Together with reference TRBV7-3 and TRBJ1-1, the CDR3 gives the full variable domain: GAGVSQTPSNKVTEKGKYVELRCDPISGHTALYWYRQSLGQGPEFLIYFQGTGAADDSGLPNDRFFAVRPEGSVSTLKIQRTERGDSAVYLCASSPTGNTEAFFGQGTRLTVV.

J is TRBJ1-6 and V is TRBV6-5; TRBD1 agrees at 8 bases. The CDR3 loop spans 15 amino acids. Per the germline V gene, CDR1 is MNHEY and CDR2 is SVGAGI. V lost 4 bases, J lost 7 bases, and 6 bases stayed unmatched. CDR3 protein: CASSSGQGGNSPLHF. The DNA for the CDR3 is TGTGCCAGCAGTTCCGGACAGGGAGGCAATTCACCCCTCCACTTT.